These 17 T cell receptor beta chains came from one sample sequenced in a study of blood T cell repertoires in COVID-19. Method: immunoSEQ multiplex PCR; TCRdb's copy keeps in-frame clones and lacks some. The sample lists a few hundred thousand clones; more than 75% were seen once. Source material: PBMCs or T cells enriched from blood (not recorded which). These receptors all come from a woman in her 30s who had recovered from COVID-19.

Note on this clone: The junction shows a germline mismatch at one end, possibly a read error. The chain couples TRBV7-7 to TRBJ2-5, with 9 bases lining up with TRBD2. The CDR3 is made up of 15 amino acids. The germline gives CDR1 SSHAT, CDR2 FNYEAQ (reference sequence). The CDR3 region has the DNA TGTGCTAGCAGCAGAAGATTAGCGGGAGTGGAGACCCAGTACTTC. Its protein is CASSRRLAGVETQYF.

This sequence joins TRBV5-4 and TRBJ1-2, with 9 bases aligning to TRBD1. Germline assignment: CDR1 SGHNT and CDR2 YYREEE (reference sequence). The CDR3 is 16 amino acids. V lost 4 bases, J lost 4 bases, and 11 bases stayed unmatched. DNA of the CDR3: TGTGCCAGCAGCCCCGGAGGGACAGGGAACCGCTATGGCTACACCTTC. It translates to CASSPGGTGNRYGYTF.

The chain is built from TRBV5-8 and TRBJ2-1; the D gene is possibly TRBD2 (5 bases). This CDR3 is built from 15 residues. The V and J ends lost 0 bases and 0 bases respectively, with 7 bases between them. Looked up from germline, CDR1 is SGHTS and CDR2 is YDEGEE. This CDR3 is CASSLGLASYNEQFF. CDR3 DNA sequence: TGTGCCAGCAGCTTGGGGCTAGCCTCCTACAATGAGCAGTTCTTC.

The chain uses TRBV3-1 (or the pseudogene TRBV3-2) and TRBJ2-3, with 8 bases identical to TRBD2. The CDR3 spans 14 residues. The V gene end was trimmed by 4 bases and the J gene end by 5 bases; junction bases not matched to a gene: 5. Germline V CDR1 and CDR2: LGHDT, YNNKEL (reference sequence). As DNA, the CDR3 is TGTGCCAGCAGCCGATCGAGCGGGGGAGATACGCAGTATTTT. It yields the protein CASSRSSGGDTQYF.

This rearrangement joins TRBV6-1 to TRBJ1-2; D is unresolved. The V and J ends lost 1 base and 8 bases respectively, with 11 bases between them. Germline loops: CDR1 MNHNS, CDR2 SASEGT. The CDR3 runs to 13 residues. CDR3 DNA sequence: TGTGCCAGCAGTGAAGTGCCAGTTCAGGGCTACACCTTC. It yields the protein CASSEVPVQGYTF.

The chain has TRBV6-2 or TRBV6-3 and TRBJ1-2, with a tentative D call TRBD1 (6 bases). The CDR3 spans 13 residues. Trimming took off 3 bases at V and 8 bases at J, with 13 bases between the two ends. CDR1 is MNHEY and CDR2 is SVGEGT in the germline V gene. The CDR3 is CASSYRDIDGYTF. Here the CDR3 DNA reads TGTGCCAGCAGTTATCGGGACATTGACGGCTACACCTTC.

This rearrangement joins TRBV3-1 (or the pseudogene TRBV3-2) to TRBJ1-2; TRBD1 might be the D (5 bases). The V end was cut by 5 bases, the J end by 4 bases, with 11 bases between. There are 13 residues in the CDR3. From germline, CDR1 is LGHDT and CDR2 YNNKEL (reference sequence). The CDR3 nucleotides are TGTGCCAGCAGCAGGGGTAACCCCTATGGCTACACCTTC. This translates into CASSRGNPYGYTF.

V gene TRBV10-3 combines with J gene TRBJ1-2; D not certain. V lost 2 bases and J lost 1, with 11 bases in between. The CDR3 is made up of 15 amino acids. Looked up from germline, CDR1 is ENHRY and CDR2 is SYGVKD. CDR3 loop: CAISEQAELNYGYTF. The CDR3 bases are TGTGCCATCAGTGAGCAGGCCGAGCTTAACTATGGCTACACCTTC.

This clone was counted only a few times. Written as DNA, the CDR3 is TGTGCCAGCAGTTACTCGAGGTATAACGGGAGCCCCACAGATACGCAGTATTTT. Translating gives CASSYSRYNGSPTDTQYF. The chain couples TRBV6-2 or TRBV6-3 to TRBJ2-3, with D possibly matching TRBD2 (6 bases). Deletions cut 0 bases from V and 2 bases from J, with 18 bases between. Per the germline V gene, CDR1 is MNHEY and CDR2 is SVGEGT. This CDR3 has 18 residues.

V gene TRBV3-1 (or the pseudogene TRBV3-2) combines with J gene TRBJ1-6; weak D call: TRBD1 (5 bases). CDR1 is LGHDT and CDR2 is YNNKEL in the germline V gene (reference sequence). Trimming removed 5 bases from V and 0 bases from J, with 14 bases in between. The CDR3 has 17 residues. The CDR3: CASSYGTPSSYNSPLHF. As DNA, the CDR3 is TGTGCCAGCAGCTATGGGACTCCTAGCTCCTATAATTCACCCCTCCACTTT.

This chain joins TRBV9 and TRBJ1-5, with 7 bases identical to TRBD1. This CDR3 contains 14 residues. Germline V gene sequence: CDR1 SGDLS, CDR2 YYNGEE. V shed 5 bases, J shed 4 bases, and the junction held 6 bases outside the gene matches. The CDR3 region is CASSPPGGNQPQHF. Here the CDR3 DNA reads TGTGCCAGCAGTCCCCCAGGGGGGAATCAGCCCCAGCATTTT.

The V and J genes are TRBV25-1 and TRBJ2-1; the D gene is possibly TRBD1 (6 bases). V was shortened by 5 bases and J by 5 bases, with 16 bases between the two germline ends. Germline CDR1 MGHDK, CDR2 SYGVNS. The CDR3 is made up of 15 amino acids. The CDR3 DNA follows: TGTGCCAGCAGTCAACAGGGTACACTTAACAATGAGCAGTTCTTC. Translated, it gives CASSQQGTLNNEQFF.

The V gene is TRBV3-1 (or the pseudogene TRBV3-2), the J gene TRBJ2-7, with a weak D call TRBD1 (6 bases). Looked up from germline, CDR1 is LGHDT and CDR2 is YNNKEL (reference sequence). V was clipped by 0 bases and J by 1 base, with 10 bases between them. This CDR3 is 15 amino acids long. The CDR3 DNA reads TGTGCCAGCAGCCAAGAAACACAGGGATCCTACGAGCAGTACTTC. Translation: CASSQETQGSYEQYF.

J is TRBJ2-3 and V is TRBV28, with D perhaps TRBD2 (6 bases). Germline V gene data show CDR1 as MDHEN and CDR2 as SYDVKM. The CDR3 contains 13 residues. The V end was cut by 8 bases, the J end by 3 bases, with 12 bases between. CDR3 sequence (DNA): TGTGCCAGCGGGGGGTGGGGGACAGATACGCAGTATTTT. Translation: CASGGWGTDTQYF.

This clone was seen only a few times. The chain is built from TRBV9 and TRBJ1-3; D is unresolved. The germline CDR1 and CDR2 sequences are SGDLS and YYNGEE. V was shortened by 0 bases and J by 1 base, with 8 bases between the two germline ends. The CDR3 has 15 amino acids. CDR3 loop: CASSVAPDSGNTIYF. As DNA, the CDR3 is TGTGCCAGCAGCGTAGCCCCAGATTCTGGAAACACCATATATTTT.

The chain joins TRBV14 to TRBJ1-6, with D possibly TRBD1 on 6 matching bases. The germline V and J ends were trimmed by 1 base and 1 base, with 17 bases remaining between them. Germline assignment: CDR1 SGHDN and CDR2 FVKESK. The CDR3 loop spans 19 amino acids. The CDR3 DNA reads TGTGCCAGCAGCCAAGGTTTTTGGCAGGGGCGTTCCTATAATTCACCCCTCCACTTT. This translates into CASSQGFWQGRSYNSPLHF.

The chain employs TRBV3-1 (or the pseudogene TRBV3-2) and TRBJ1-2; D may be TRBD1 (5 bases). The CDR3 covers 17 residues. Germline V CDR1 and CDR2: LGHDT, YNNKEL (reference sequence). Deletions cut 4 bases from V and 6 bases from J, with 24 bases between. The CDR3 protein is CASSPQNGGVSGDGYTF. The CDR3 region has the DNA TGTGCCAGCAGCCCTCAAAATGGGGGGGTCTCAGGAGATGGCTACACCTTC.